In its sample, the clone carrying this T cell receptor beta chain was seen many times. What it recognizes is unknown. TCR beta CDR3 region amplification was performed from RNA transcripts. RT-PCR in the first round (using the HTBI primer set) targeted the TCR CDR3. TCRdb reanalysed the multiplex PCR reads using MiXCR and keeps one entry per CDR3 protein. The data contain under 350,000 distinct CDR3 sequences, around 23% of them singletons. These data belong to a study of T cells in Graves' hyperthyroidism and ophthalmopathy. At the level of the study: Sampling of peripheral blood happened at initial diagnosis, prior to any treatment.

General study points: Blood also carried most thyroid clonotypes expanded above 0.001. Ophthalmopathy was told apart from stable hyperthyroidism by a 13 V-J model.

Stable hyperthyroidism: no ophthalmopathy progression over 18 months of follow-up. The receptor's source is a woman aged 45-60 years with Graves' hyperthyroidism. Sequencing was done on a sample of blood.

DNA for the CDR3: TGCGCCAGCAGCCCCACTCCGGGGTCCTACGAGCAGTACTTC. As protein: CASSPTPGSYEQYF. The chain joins TRBV5-1 to TRBJ2-7; TRBD2 might be the D (5 bases). The CDR3 has 14 amino acids. Germline V CDR1 and CDR2: SGHRS, YFSETQ. Trimming shortened V by 4 bases and J by 1 base, and 12 bases separated the two germline ends.